Below are 16 T cell receptor beta chains sequenced from a single sample in a study of cytomegalovirus exposure and HLA in healthy donors. Amplification used 60 Vbeta primers and 13 Jbeta primers. Measured with immunoSEQ multiplex PCR; TCRdb has only the in-frame clones, and not every one. The repertoire has 150,000 to 200,000 clones, about 70% of them found once; the top ten carry 1.8%. The sample taken for sequencing was PBMCs. Receptors originate from a woman aged 30 to 39 in good health and CMV-seronegative.

The chain recombines TRBV18 with TRBJ1-1; D is uncertain. CDR3 length equals 16 residues. Trimming removed 2 bases from V and 3 bases from J, with 16 bases in between. Germline loops: CDR1 KGHSH, CDR2 LQKENI. This CDR3 is CASSPSNPQVDTEAFF. The CDR3 coding sequence is TGTGCCAGCTCACCATCGAATCCCCAGGTGGACACTGAAGCTTTCTTT.

V gene TRBV10-3 combines with J gene TRBJ1-1; D gene unclear. Germline V gene data show CDR1 as ENHRY and CDR2 as SYGVKD. Trimming stripped 6 bases from V and 1 base from J, with 9 bases between. The CDR3 totals 13 residues. The CDR3 DNA follows: TGTGCCATCAGGAGTGAGGGGAACACTGAAGCTTTCTTT. It is translated as CAIRSEGNTEAFF.

This chain links TRBV7-3 with TRBJ1-2, with D uncertain. This CDR3 has 14 residues. Trimming shortened V by 5 bases and J by 3 bases, and 13 bases separated the two germline ends. Per germline, CDR1 SGHTA and CDR2 FQGTGA. The CDR3 region is CASSPSDGYYGYTF. The DNA of the CDR3 is TGTGCCAGCAGCCCGAGCGATGGGTACTATGGCTACACCTTC.

This chain joins TRBV30 and TRBJ1-4; no clear D gene. Germline CDR1 is GTSNPN and CDR2 is SVGIG (reference sequence). Trimming took off 2 bases at V and 8 bases at J, with 6 bases between the two ends. The CDR3 sequence is 11 residues long. CDR3 coding DNA: TGTGCCTGGAGTTCCCAGGAAAAACTGTTTTTT. Encoded protein: CAWSSQEKLFF.

The V gene is TRBV4-3, the J gene TRBJ2-1; TRBD1 agrees at 8 bases. CDR3 length: 16 residues. V lost 0 bases to trimming and J lost 2 bases; unmatched junction nucleotides: 3. Germline V CDR1 and CDR2: LGHNA, YSLEER. The CDR3 protein is CASSQDRGPAYNEQFF. The CDR3 bases are TGCGCCAGCAGCCAAGACAGGGGGCCGGCCTACAATGAGCAGTTCTTC.

The chain joins TRBV25-1 to TRBJ2-7; TRBD2 matches 7 bases. V lost 3 bases to trimming and J lost 5 bases; unmatched junction nucleotides: 7. CDR3 length: 14 amino acids. CDR1 is MGHDK and CDR2 is SYGVNS in the germline V gene. The CDR3 bases are TGTGCCAGCAGTGAGCAAAAGCGGGGCGACGAGCAGTACTTC. This gives the protein CASSEQKRGDEQYF.

The gene calls are TRBV4-3 and TRBJ2-1, with 7 bases aligning to TRBD2. The V and J ends lost 4 bases and 7 bases, in that order; junction bases with no gene match: 7. The CDR3 covers 14 residues. Germline values: CDR1 LGHNA, CDR2 YSLEER. The CDR3 DNA sequence: TGCGCCAGCAGCCGGGAGGGCGGTTTGAATGAGCAGTTCTTC. Its protein product is CASSREGGLNEQFF.

The chain combines TRBV18 with TRBJ1-4; the match to TRBD1 covers 7 bases. The CDR3 runs 15 residues. V shed 3 bases and J 6 bases; nucleotides not matched to a gene: 7. CDR1 and CDR2 (germline): KGHSH, LQKENI. As DNA, the CDR3 is TGTGCCAGCTCACCCCAGGGGGTGAGAGATGAAAAACTGTTTTTT. Its translation is CASSPQGVRDEKLFF.

J is TRBJ1-4 and V is TRBV5-8; TRBD1 aligns across 7 bases. Trimming took 4 bases from V and 4 from J; bases not matched to a gene: 4. CDR3 length: 14 residues. The germline V gene has CDR1 SGHTS and CDR2 YDEGEE. The CDR3 here is CASSAGQLNEKLFF. In DNA, the CDR3 is TGTGCCAGCAGCGCGGGACAGCTTAATGAAAAACTGTTTTTT.

This clone was observed a handful of times. The rearrangement links TRBV9 to TRBJ1-1; 7 positions agree with TRBD1. The germline V gene has CDR1 SGDLS and CDR2 YYNGEE. The CDR3 loop spans 14 amino acids. Losses at the gene ends were 0 bases for V and 8 bases for J; bases not matched to a gene: 7. The CDR3 sequence: CASSVGPTGPEAFF. Written as DNA, the CDR3 is TGTGCCAGCAGCGTAGGACCGACAGGGCCCGAAGCTTTCTTT.

As concerns this clone: One junction end does not reproduce the germline sequence, and a read error may be involved. The genes are TRBV7-9 and TRBJ2-3, with 12 bases that match TRBD2. Germline lookup yields CDR1 SEHNR and CDR2 FQNEAQ (reference sequence). The CDR3 has 18 amino acids. CDR3 nucleotides: TGTGCCAGCAGCTTACCTGCGGCTAGCGGGAGGGCCGAGAATACTCAGTATTTT. This gives the protein CASSLPAASGRAENTQYF.

The V gene is TRBV6-1, the J gene TRBJ2-7, with D perhaps matching TRBD2 (6 bases). Trimming left V 2 bases short and J 2 bases short, with 22 bases between. The CDR3 runs to 18 residues. Germline V gene sequence: CDR1 MNHNS, CDR2 SASEGT. The CDR3 reads CASSETGSGLTRAYEQYF. CDR3 coding DNA: TGTGCCAGCAGTGAAACCGGGAGTGGGCTAACGCGCGCCTACGAGCAGTACTTC.

This clone came up a few times. The chain employs TRBV7-9 and TRBJ2-2; D possibly corresponds to TRBD2 (5 bases). CDR1 SEHNR and CDR2 FQNEAQ come from the germline V gene (reference sequence). Trimming shortened V by 2 bases and J by 4 bases, and 11 bases separated the two germline ends. The CDR3 extends over 15 amino acids. CDR3 in amino acids: CASSLMRVGTGELFF. Here the CDR3 DNA reads TGTGCCAGCAGCTTAATGAGGGTTGGCACCGGGGAGCTGTTTTTT.

The V call is TRBV29-1, the J call TRBJ1-1; 8 bases map to TRBD1. Germline CDR1 reads SQVTM; CDR2 reads ANQGSEA. The CDR3 contains 12 residues. J was trimmed by 5 bases and V by 7 bases; bases with no gene match: 6. In nucleotides, the CDR3 is TGCAGCGGTACCAGGGGGCGGACTGAAGCTTTCTTT. Residues: CSGTRGRTEAFF.

The chain combines TRBV11-2 with TRBJ1-1; D not resolved. V lost 3 bases, J lost 1 base, and 6 bases lay in between. Looked up from germline, CDR1 is SGHAT and CDR2 is FQNNGV. The CDR3 length is 13 residues. This CDR3 reads CASSFSSNTEAFF. The CDR3 bases are TGTGCCAGCAGCTTTTCCTCGAACACTGAAGCTTTCTTT.

Regarding this clone: Relative to the germline gene, one junction end is altered; a read error may explain this. V and J are TRBV5-1 and TRBJ2-1; 9 bases match TRBD2. This CDR3 region has 16 residues. Looked up from germline, CDR1 is SGHRS and CDR2 is YFSETQ. The CDR3 sequence is CASSLHGTSKPDEQLF. CDR3 nucleotide sequence: TGCGCCAGCAGCTTGCACGGGACTAGCAAGCCGGATGAGCAGCTCTTC.